This TCR beta chain is drawn from a study of blood T cell repertoires in COVID-19. As for the study in general: The United States, Italy and Spain were the sources of the acute and convalescent COVID-19 samples. T cells, B-cell-depleted T cells, or PBMCs provided the cDNA or gDNA that served as material.

As handled by the study authors: Reference gene primer amplification yielded estimated nucleated cell counts. Clones were read by immunoSEQ multiplex PCR, and TCRdb kept only the in-frame ones, dropping some. For V, J and clone size, that table is used; D and trimming come from the DNA. The table has about 240,000 clones, roughly 82% seen once. The CDR3 extends over 13 amino acids. Trimming cost V 3 bases and J 5 bases; bases outside gene matches: 0. The germline CDR1 and CDR2 sequences are KGHSH and LQKENI. What was sequenced was peripheral blood. The clonotype was recovered from a woman between 65 and 79 years old with acute or convalescent COVID-19. The chain joins TRBV18 to TRBJ1-5; 8 bases are a match to TRBD1. CDR3 sequence: CASSPDRDQPQHF. CDR3 bases: TGTGCCAGCTCACCGGACAGGGATCAGCCCCAGCATTTT.